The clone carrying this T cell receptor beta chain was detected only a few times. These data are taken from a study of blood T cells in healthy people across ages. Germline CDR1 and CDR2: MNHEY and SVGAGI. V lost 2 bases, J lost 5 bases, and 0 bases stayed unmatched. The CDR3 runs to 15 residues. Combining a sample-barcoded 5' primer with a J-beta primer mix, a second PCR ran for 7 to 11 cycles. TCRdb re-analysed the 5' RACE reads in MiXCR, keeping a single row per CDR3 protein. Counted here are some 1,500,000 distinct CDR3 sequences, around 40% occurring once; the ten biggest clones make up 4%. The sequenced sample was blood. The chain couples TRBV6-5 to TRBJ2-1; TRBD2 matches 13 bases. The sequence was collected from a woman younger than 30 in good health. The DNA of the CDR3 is TGTGCCAGCAGTTACACTAGCGGGAGGGACAATGAGCAGTTCTTC. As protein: CASSYTSGRDNEQFF.